A selection of T cell receptor beta chains follows, all from one sample in a study of CD4 T cells in relation to SARS-CoV-2 and coronaviruses. These receptors lack a known antigen. The assay was immunoSEQ multiplex PCR, and TCRdb's table has in-frame clones only and misses some. The table lists about 36,000 clones, roughly 82% of them singletons, with around 21% in the top ten. The specimen sequenced was memory CD4+ T cells from PBMCs, cultured in vitro. The receptor source for this set is an adult with COVID-19. CDR3s leave out the opening cysteine and the closing phenylalanine or tryptophan.

V: TRBV2
J: TRBJ2-2
CDR3: ASSEGGRAIIGELF

V: TRBV5-1
J: TRBJ2-1
CDR3: ASCFTGDGYNEQF

V: TRBV21-1
J: TRBJ2-2
CDR3: ASSKGQNTGELF

V: TRBV28
J: TRBJ1-5
CDR3: ASSLGTGDQPQH

V: TRBV9
J: TRBJ2-1
CDR3: ASSVGLAGGGYNEQF

V: TRBV6-2/TRBV6-3
J: TRBJ2-7
CDR3: ASSYSESAHEQY

V: TRBV2
J: TRBJ2-5
CDR3: ASKQAGSDQETQY

V: TRBV7-2
J: TRBJ2-1
CDR3: ASSFREAGGRLGNEQF

V: TRBV29-1
J: TRBJ1-2
CDR3: SSGSTGIGGYT

V: TRBV7-9
J: TRBJ2-5
CDR3: ASSLVGETQY